The 15 T cell receptor beta chains below were found in one sample sequenced in a study of T-cell memory formation after mild COVID-19. Each CDR3 protein is one row after TCRdb ran MiXCR on the 5' RACE reads. The table has just under 50,000 distinct CDR3 sequences, around 12% seen once. The sample consisted of PBMCs or a T cell subset sorted from them (not recorded which). The receptor source for this set is a man younger than 35 who had mild COVID-19 (a few samples of this study predate the infection). Cell type and time point are not known.

This clonotype was counted a few times. The rearrangement joins TRBV6-5 to TRBJ2-7, with a weak D call TRBD2 (5 bases). Germline V CDR1 and CDR2: MNHEY, SVGAGI. The V gene lost 0 bases and the J gene lost 2 bases, with 8 bases spanning the gap. CDR3 length: 14 amino acids. CDR3 sequence reads: CASSYSTLAYEQYF. As DNA, the CDR3 is TGTGCCAGCAGTTACTCGACACTAGCCTACGAGCAGTACTTC.

This clonotype was detected only a few times. The V and J genes are TRBV6-5 and TRBJ1-2; 9 bases are shared with TRBD1. The V segment lost 5 bases and the J segment 5 bases; nucleotides outside the gene matches: 9. The CDR3 sequence is 15 residues long. CDR1 MNHEY and CDR2 SVGAGI come from the germline V gene. CDR3 region: CASSRGLQGAYGYTF. The CDR3 nucleotides are TGTGCCAGCAGTCGCGGCCTACAGGGGGCGTATGGCTACACCTTC.

This clonotype turned up a few times. The chain recombines TRBV12-3 or TRBV12-4 with TRBJ2-3; D is unresolved. The V and J ends lost 3 bases and 1 base respectively, with 8 bases between them. CDR3 length: 14 amino acids. The CDR3 sequence is CASSLFEGTDTQYF. The CDR3 DNA reads TGTGCCAGCAGTTTGTTCGAGGGCACAGATACGCAGTATTTT.

This clonotype was recorded at least ten times. V and J are TRBV20-1 and TRBJ1-1; TRBD1 matches 7 bases. The CDR3 consists of 15 residues. Germline lookup yields CDR1 DFQATT and CDR2 SNEGSKA (reference sequence). J lost 3 bases, V lost 0 bases, and 7 bases had no gene match. Written as DNA, the CDR3 is TGCAGTGCTAGAGATGGGGAAACAGGGGACACTGAAGCTTTCTTT. Translating it yields CSARDGETGDTEAFF.

This clonotype was counted many times. The rearrangement uses TRBV29-1 and TRBJ2-1; D ambiguous. Germline lookup yields CDR1 SQVTM and CDR2 ANQGSEA. Trimming shortened V by 4 bases and J by 5 bases, and 6 bases separated the two germline ends. This CDR3 has 11 residues. In DNA, the CDR3 is TGCAGCGTTGTGGAGAACAATGAGCAGTTCTTC. Protein product: CSVVENNEQFF.

The chain links TRBV5-1 to TRBJ2-7; maybe TRBD1 (6 bases). The V end lost 0 bases, the J end lost 3 bases, and 13 bases lay between the germline ends. CDR1 SGHRS and CDR2 YFSETQ come from the germline V gene. This CDR3 has 15 amino acids. The CDR3: CASSLGAGVNYEQYF. Here the CDR3 DNA reads TGCGCCAGCAGCTTGGGGGCAGGGGTGAACTACGAGCAGTACTTC.

V and J are TRBV4-3 and TRBJ2-3, with D possibly matching TRBD1 (5 bases). The germline CDR1 and CDR2 sequences are LGHNA and YSLEER. This CDR3 contains 13 residues. The V and J ends lost 7 bases and 6 bases respectively, with 14 bases between them. DNA of the CDR3: TGCGCCAGCACCTCAGGAGCAGGGGATACGCAGTATTTT. The encoded protein is CASTSGAGDTQYF.

The V and J genes are TRBV6-6 and TRBJ1-2; D is ambiguous. Between the trimmed V and J ends, which lost 2 bases and 8 bases, there was a span of 9 bases. This CDR3 comprises 12 residues. CDR1 is MNHNY, CDR2 SVGAGI, per germline (reference sequence). CDR3 loop: CASSYIAVGYTF. The CDR3 region has the DNA TGTGCCAGCAGTTACATCGCAGTAGGCTACACCTTC.

This clonotype was recorded a few times. The V and J genes are TRBV5-4 and TRBJ2-3; D might be TRBD1 (6 bases). Germline loops: CDR1 SGHNT, CDR2 YYREEE (reference sequence). V was clipped by 1 base and J by 0 bases, with 15 bases between them. CDR3 length: 17 residues. CDR3 DNA: TGTGCCAGCAGCTTGTTTTATGGGACACCAAGCACAGATACGCAGTATTTT. This translates into CASSLFYGTPSTDTQYF.

The chain couples TRBV11-2 to TRBJ1-4, with D maybe TRBD1 (5 bases). The germline gives CDR1 SGHAT, CDR2 FQNNGV. The CDR3 length is 16 residues. The V end was cut by 5 bases, the J end by 0 bases, with 13 bases between. CDR3 residues: CASSPRGFATNEKLFF. The DNA of the CDR3 is TGTGCCAGCAGCCCAAGGGGTTTTGCAACTAATGAAAAACTGTTTTTT.

In its sample, this clonotype was seen a few times. This chain connects TRBV5-4 to TRBJ2-5; a weak D match, TRBD2 (6 bases). This CDR3 spans 13 amino acids. Germline V gene sequence: CDR1 SGHNT, CDR2 YYREEE (reference sequence). V lost 4 bases and J lost 4, with 11 bases in between. CDR3 sequence (DNA): TGTGCCAGCAGCCCACGGGGGTCAGAGACCCAGTACTTC. The encoded protein is CASSPRGSETQYF.

This clonotype was detected many times. The chain couples TRBV29-1 to TRBJ2-3; TRBD1 matches 9 bases. This CDR3 comprises 13 residues. V was pared by 6 bases and J by 4 bases, with 5 bases of the junction left unmatched. CDR1 is SQVTM, CDR2 ANQGSEA, per germline. CDR3 nucleotide sequence: TGCAGCGTCTACAGGGGGCTGCCAGATACGCAGTATTTT. The encoded protein is CSVYRGLPDTQYF.

This clonotype has only a few counts. This chain's CDR3 is CASSPSSRGRETQYF. CDR3 coding DNA: TGTGCCAGCAGTCCCAGCTCCAGGGGTAGGGAGACCCAGTACTTC. The V call is TRBV27, the J call TRBJ2-5; D is possibly TRBD1 (6 bases). Germline CDR1 and CDR2: MNHEY and SMNVEV (reference sequence). Trimming cost V 5 bases and J 5 bases, with 18 bases left between them. This CDR3 region has 15 residues.

The chain has TRBV7-9 and TRBJ1-2; D may be TRBD1 (5 bases). CDR3 length equals 14 residues. CDR1 SEHNR and CDR2 FQNEAQ come from the germline V gene (reference sequence). Trimming left V 2 bases short and J 8 bases short, with 15 bases between. This CDR3 is CASSLPSGVGGYTF. For the CDR3, the DNA is TGTGCCAGCAGCTTACCCTCGGGGGTAGGGGGCTACACCTTC.

This clonotype ranks as medium-sized. The J gene is TRBJ2-5, the V gene TRBV5-6; TRBD1 aligns across 7 bases. Trimming cost V 0 bases and J 5 bases; bases outside gene matches: 4. The CDR3 extends over 14 amino acids. Germline V CDR1 and CDR2: SGHDT, YYEEEE. CDR3 in DNA: TGTGCCAGCAGCTTGGGCAGGGGGTATGAGACCCAGTACTTC. This sequence encodes CASSLGRGYETQYF.